This T cell receptor beta chain was observed in a study of neoadjuvant anti-PD-1 for oral cavity cancer. Stage II-IVA oral cavity squamous cell carcinoma was new and untreated by systemic or radiation therapy. No culture or expansion preceded analysis of these blood cells. TCRdb's table, derived via immunoSEQ multiplex PCR, lists solely in-frame clones and lacks some. The sample lists about 81,000 clones, approximately 80% occurring once. This clone was observed once. The CDR3 length is 15 residues. V dropped 0 bases and J dropped 4 bases, with 11 bases sitting between them. CDR1 SGHRS and CDR2 YFSETQ come from the germline V gene.

The sequencing used PBMCs, collected before nivolumab (anti-PD-1) treatment. The chain employs TRBV5-1 and TRBJ1-3, with D hard to call. This receptor was identified in a person between 35 and 79 years old with oral cavity squamous cell carcinoma. As DNA, the CDR3 is TGCGCCAGCAGCTTGGAAGGGAGGCGCGGAAACACCATATATTTT. Protein: CASSLEGRRGNTIYF. The variable domain in full, completed from reference TRBV5-1 and TRBJ1-3, reads KAGVTQTPRYLIKTRGQQVTLSCSPISGHRSVSWYQQTPGQGLQFLFEYFSETQRNKGNFPGRFSGRQFSNSRSEMNVSTLELGDSALYLCASSLEGRRGNTIYFGEGSWLTVV.